This T cell receptor beta chain stems from a study of blood T cell repertoires in COVID-19 (dated by TCRdb to 2018 to 2020). A note on the overall study: Samples covering the acute and convalescent phases of COVID-19 were provided by collaborators in the United States, Italy and Spain. Where HLA class I and class II types were available, the types were taken from metadata supplied by the sample provider, not from assay-based typing. Sample metadata almost always included a de-identified subject ID, COVID-19 status, age in years and sex. The samples were drawn from two sources: the first 160 participants of the ongoing ImmuneRACE study, and 950 to 1,500 subjects contributed by 6 global collaborators. The repertoires were released in a freely available public database meant as a resource for research on the immune response to SARS-CoV-2. The material from the prospective study consisted of cDNA or gDNA derived from T cells, B-cell-depleted T cells, or PBMCs. The dataset comprised deeply sampled blood TCRbeta repertoires from subjects exposed to, actively infected with, or recovered from COVID-19.

A second Seattle source provided samples from volunteer blood donors who had recovered from COVID-19. Each collaborating institution followed its own protocols to collect whole blood in K2EDTA tubes. For TCRbeta analysis, collaborator samples were shipped as frozen whole blood, as isolated PBMCs, or as DNA extracted from either sample type. As regards this clone: There is no known antigen for this receptor. No much larger clone exists at a distance of one base, and base qualities are not known.

What the study reported, not specific to this receptor: The amount of clinical and demographic metadata varied by source and participant and was provided uncurated.

TCRbeta CDR3 regions were amplified from genomic DNA by means of the immunoSEQ Assay, a bias-controlled multiplex PCR. From the authors' description of their analysis: Nucleated cell counts per sample were estimated from amplification of reference gene primers within the assay. To quantify the absolute abundance of each unique TCRbeta CDR3 rearrangement, sequence reads were collapsed and filtered. For each sample, productive Simpson clonality was calculated as the square root of Simpson's diversity index over productive rearrangements. Imported from immuneACCESS, the table was reduced by TCRdb to in-frame sequences with V and J called. These copies leave out some clones; in studies compared against another copy, an unresolved V gene accounts for under half, and the cause of the remainder is not known. D and trimming were read from the DNA, whereas the V and J calls and clone size are those reported in that table. The sample data list around 250,000 clones, and nearly 90% of these were observed just once. Around 4.6% of the sample belongs to the ten largest clones.

Sequencing was done on a sample of peripheral blood. This clonotype was obtained from a woman in her 40s who had recovered from COVID-19.

The DNA sequence is as follows: TGCGCCAGCAGCCAACGGTTTCAAGAGACCCAGTACTTC. It codes for CASSQRFQETQYF. The chain links TRBV4-3 with TRBJ2-5, with the D gene call left open. The V end loses 2 bases and the J end loses 2 bases, and a stretch of 6 bases separates them. The CDR3 runs 13 amino acids, cysteine and phenylalanine included. The CDR3 DNA has 39 bases and is translated from base 1. The germline V gene gives CDR1 as LGHNA and CDR2 as YSLEER.